This T cell receptor beta chain was captured by sequencing in a study of T-cell memory formation after mild COVID-19. Across the study: TCR clusters largely stayed donor specific. Overall study findings and caveats: From day 15 to 85, contracting clones were balanced between CD4 and CD8, whereas later expanders leaned toward CD4+.

Amplification by 5'RACE using constant-segment primers produced TCR alpha and TCR beta cDNA libraries that carried sample barcodes and UMIs. TCRdb re-called the 5' RACE reads with MiXCR, one entry per CDR3 protein. This sample has some 300,000 distinct CDR3 sequences; 20% occur once, and the top ten carry 21%. The table lists this clonotype with a few counts. The antigen is not known. The germline V and J ends were trimmed by 0 bases and 1 base, with 7 bases remaining between them. This CDR3 region has 14 residues. Per germline, CDR1 MNHNS and CDR2 SASEGT. Sequenced material: PBMCs or a T cell subset sorted from them (not recorded which). The source is a man in his late teens or twenties who had mild COVID-19 (a few samples of this study predate the infection). Cell type and time point are not known. V is TRBV6-1 and J is TRBJ2-7; D gene uncertain. The CDR3 nucleotides are TGTGCCAGCAGTGAAGCACAGACTTCCTACGAGCAGTACTTC. This sequence encodes CASSEAQTSYEQYF.